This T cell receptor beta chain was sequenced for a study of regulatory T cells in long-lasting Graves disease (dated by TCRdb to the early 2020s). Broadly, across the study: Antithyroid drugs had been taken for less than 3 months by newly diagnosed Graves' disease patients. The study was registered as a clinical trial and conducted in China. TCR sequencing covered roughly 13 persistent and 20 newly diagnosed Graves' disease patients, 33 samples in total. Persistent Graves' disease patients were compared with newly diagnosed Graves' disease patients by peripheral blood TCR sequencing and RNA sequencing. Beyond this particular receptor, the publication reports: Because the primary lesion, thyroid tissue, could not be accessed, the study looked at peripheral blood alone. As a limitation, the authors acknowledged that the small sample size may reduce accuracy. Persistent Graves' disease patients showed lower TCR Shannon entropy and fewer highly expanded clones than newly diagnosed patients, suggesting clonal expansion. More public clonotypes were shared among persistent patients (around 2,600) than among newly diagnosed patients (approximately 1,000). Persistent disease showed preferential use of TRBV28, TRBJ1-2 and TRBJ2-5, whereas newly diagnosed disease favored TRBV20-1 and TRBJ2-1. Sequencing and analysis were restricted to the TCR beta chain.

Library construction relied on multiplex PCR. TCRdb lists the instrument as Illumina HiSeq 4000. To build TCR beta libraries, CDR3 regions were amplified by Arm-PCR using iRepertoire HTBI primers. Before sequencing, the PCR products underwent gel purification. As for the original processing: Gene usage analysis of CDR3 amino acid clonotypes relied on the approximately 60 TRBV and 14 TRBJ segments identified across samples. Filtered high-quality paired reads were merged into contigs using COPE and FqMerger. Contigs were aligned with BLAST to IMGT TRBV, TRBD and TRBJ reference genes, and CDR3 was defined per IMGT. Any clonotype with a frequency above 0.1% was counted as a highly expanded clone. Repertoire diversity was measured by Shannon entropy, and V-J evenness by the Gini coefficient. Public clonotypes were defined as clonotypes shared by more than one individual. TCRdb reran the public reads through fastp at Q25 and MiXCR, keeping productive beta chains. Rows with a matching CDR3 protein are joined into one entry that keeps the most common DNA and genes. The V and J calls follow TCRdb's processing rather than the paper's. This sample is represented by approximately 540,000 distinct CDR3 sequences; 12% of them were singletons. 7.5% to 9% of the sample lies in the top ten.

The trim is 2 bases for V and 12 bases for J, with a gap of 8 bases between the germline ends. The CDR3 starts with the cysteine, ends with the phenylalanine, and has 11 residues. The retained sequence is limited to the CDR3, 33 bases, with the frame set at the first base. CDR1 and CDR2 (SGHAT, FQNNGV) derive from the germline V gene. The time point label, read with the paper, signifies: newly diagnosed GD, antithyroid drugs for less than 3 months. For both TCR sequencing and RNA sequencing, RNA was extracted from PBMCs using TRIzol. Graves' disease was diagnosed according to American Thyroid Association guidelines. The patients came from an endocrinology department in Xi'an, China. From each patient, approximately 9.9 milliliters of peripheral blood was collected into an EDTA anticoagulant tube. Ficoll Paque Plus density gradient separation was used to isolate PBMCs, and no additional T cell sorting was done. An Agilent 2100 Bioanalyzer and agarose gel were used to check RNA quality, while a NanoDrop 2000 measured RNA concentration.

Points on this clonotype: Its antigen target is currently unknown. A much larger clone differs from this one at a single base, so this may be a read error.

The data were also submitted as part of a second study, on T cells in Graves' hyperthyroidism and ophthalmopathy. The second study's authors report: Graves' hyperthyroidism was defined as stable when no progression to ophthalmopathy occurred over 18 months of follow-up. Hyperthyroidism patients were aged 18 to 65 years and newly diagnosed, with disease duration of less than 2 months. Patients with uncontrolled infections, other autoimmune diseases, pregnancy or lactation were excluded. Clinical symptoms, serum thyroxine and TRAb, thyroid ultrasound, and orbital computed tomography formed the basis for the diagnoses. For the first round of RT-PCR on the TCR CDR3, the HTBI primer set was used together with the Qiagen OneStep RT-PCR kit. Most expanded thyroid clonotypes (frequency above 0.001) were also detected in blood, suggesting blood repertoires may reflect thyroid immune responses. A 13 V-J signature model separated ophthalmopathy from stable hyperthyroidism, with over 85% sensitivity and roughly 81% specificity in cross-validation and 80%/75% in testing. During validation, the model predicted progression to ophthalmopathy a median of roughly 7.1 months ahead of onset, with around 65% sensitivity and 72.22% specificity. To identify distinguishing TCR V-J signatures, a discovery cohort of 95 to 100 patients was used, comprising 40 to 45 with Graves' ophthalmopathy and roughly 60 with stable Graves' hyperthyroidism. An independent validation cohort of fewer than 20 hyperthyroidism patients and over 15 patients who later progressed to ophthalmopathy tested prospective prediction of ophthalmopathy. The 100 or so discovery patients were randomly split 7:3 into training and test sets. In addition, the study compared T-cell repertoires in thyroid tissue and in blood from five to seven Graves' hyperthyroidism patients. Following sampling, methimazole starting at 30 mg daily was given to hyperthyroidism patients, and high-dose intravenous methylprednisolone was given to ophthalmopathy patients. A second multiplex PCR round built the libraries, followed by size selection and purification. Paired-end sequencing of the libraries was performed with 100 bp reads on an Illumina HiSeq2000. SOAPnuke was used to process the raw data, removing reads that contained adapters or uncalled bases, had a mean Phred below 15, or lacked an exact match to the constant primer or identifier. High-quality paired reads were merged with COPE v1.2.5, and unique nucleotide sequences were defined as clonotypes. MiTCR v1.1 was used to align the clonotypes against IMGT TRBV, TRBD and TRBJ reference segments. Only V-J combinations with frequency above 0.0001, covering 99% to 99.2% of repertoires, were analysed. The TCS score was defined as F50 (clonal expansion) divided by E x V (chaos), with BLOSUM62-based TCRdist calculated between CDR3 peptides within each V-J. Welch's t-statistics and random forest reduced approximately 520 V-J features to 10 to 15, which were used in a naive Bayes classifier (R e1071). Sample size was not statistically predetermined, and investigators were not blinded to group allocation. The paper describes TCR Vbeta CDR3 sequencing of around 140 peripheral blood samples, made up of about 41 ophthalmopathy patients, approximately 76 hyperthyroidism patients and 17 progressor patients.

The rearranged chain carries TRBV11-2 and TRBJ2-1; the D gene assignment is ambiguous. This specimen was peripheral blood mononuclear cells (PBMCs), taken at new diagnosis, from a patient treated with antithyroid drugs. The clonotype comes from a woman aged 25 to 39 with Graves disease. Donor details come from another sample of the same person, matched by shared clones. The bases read TGTGCCAGCAGCTTATACGATGTGCAGTTCTTC. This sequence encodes CASSLYDVQFF.